The TCR beta chain under discussion was sequenced for a study of T-cell memory formation after mild COVID-19 (dated by TCRdb to the early 2020s). Broadly, across the study: Most TCR sequence clusters were specific to one of the two donors. In a couple of donors, T-cell clones that expanded and contracted after mild COVID-19 were tracked by sequencing TCRalpha and TCRbeta repertoires over time. The cohort was made up of two young adult volunteers, one female and one male, who were previously healthy.

Ficoll-Paque density gradient centrifugation was the method used to isolate PBMCs. A remark on this clonotype: Its antigen remains unidentified. Per-base quality was not reported, and no clone a single base away is much larger than it.

V ends up 7 bases short and J 3 bases short, with an unmatched junction base count of 13. From cysteine to phenylalanine, the CDR3 is 16 amino acids long. Only the CDR3 DNA is retained, 48 bases long and in frame from the first base. CDR1 and CDR2 are drawn from the germline V gene (reference sequence): SEHNR, FQNEAQ. Results the study describes overall, beyond this receptor: SARS-CoV-2 specificity was not confirmed for the second-wave clones peaking on day 37. Contracting CD4+ clones were located mainly in the CM and EM memory subsets, whereas CD8+ clones were found to be enriched in EMRA. Balanced CD4/CD8 phenotypes were observed for clones contracting from day 15 to 85, whereas a bias towards CD4+ was observed for a second wave of clones expanding from day 15 to 37. The detection of some responding clones in pre-infection memory suggests that pre-existing cross-reactive memory T cells joined the SARS-CoV-2 response. The study covered only a couple of mild cases, and larger cohorts including severe cases with pre-infection samples were considered necessary.

Instrument on record: Illumina NovaSeq 6000. TCRalpha and TCRbeta cDNA libraries were built by 5'RACE with constant-segment primers, adding sample barcodes and unique molecular identifiers. Trizol reagent was used to extract RNA from every sample. The libraries were amplified in two PCR steps, and the second step added a second sample barcode and Illumina TruSeq adapters. Sequencing of the libraries was done on an Illumina NovaSeq, producing 2 x 150 bp paired-end reads. The original methods were these. The reads were demultiplexed and collapsed into UMI-guided consensus sequences using migec v1.2.7. Using mixcr v2.1.11, UMI consensuses were aligned to TRA and TRB V and J templates and then assembled into clonotypes. Clonotypes were classified as expanded or contracted when called significant by both edgeR and NoisET, with noise models trained on biological replicates. For edgeR calls, a false discovery rate-adjusted p below 0.01 and a log2 fold-change threshold of 1 were applied. As an exploratory analysis of dynamics, max-normalized trajectories of the 1000 most abundant clonotypes were examined with PCA combined with hierarchical clustering. Separately sequenced CD4+ and CD8+ repertoires were used to assign the CD4 or CD8 phenotype of responding clones. TCRdb redid the processing of the public reads, applying fastp at Q25 and MiXCR, and retained in-frame beta chains. Identical CDR3 proteins give one entry, which carries the most common genes and DNA. The V and J calls and clone size come from TCRdb's table, not from the authors' own analysis. Across this sample there are some 600,000 distinct CDR3 sequences, with around 16% seen only once. 8.1% of the sample belongs to the ten largest clones.

This chain is built from TRBV7-9 and TRBJ2-3; TRBD2 fits 7 bases in the junction. Sequenced: PBMCs or a T cell subset sorted from them (not recorded which). The origin of this receptor is an adult woman who had mild COVID-19 (a few samples of this study predate the infection). The sample titles of this study are shuffled in the database, so cell type and time point are left out; the donor was told from shared clones. The nucleotide sequence is given as TGTGCCAGCACTTCGCCAAGCGGGACCGGGACAGATACGCAGTATTTT. Its protein reads: CASTSPSGTGTDTQYF.